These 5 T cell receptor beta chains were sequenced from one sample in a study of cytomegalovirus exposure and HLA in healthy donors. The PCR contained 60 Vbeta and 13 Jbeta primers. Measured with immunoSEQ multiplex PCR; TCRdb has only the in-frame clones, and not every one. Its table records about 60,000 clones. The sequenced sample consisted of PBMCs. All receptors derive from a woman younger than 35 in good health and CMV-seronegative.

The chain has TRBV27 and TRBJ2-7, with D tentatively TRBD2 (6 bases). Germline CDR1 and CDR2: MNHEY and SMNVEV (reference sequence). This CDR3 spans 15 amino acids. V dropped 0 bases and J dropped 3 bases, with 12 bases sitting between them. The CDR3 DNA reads TGTGCCAGCAGTTTATCGGCGGGGCGGGACTACGAGCAGTACTTC. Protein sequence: CASSLSAGRDYEQYF.

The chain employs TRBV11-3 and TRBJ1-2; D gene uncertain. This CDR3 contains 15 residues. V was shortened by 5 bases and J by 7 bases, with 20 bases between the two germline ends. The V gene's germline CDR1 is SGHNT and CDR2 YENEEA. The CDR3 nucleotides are TGTGCCAGCAGCCCTTTTTCTGAGGGTCTGGTTGGCTACACCTTC. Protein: CASSPFSEGLVGYTF.

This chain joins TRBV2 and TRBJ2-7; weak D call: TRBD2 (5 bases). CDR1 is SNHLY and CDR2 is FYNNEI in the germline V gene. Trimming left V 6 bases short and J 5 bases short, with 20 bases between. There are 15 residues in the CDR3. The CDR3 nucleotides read TGTGCCAGCAGATTTTCAGGAGGAGACCGGCACGAGCAGTACTTC. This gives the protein CASRFSGGDRHEQYF.

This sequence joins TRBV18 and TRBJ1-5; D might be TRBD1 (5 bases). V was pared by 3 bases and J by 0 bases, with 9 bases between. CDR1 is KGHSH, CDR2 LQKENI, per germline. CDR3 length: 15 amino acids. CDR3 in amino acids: CASSPTVNSNQPQHF. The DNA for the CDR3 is TGTGCCAGCTCACCGACAGTAAATAGCAATCAGCCCCAGCATTTT.

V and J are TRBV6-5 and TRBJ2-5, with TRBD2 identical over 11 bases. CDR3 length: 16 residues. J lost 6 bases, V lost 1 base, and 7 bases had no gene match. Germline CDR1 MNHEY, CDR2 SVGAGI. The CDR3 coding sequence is TGTGCCAGCAGTTACTTATTGACTAGCGGGACAAAGACCCAGTACTTC. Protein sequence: CASSYLLTSGTKTQYF.